This entry describes one T cell receptor (beta chain). Its antigen is unknown. No much larger clone exists at a distance of one base, and base qualities are not known. Germline trimming amounts to 2 bases on V and 4 bases on J, with 5 as the count of junction bases outside the gene matches. The CDR3 holds 16 amino acids from the cysteine to the phenylalanine. Only the CDR3 DNA is retained, 48 bases long and in frame from the first base. CDR1 and CDR2 were assigned from the germline V gene (reference sequence) as LNHDA and SQIVND. The data were obtained in a study of T cell responses to AZD1222 COVID-19 vaccine (dated by TCRdb to 2020 to 2022). General notes on the study: Because spike-specific TCR depth and breadth did not differ between the two schedules, AZD1222 recipients who got a second dose at roughly 4 weeks were pooled with those who got a second dose at roughly 12 weeks. A total of about 230 trial participants underwent TCR sequencing, of whom around 200 received two doses of AZD1222 and about 26 received two doses of the MenACWY control vaccine. Trial participants were enrolled by age into subgroups of 18-55, 56-69 and 70-plus years, and around 140, 26 and 57 TCR-sequenced participants, respectively, were included in these subgroups.

What the study reported, not specific to this receptor: Most participants were white British and females outnumbered males, and the authors suggested that clonal diversity may have been underestimated. Reportedly, close to half of the unique spike-specific TCRs recognized epitopes lying outside the regions that are mutated in the B.1.351 and B.1.1.7 variants. Conclusions about previously exposed vaccinees are limited, since just five to seven AZD1222 recipients were seropositive for SARS-CoV-2 at baseline. A significant rise in spike-specific TCR breadth and depth was observed after two AZD1222 doses relative to day 0 and relative to MenACWY recipients. Because no day 14 peak-response samples were available, repertoires were characterized only after the peak T cell response. The 56-69-year group was small, and its depth increase did not reach significance, likely because of low power. The vaccine-associated CD4 TCRs covered the entire spike protein, and the dominant responses fell in regions 160-218 and 743-854.

The CDR3 regions of human TCRbeta chains were subjected to immunosequencing. The published analysis was carried out like this. Repertoire TCRs were checked for matches against a reference library of SARS-CoV-2-specific TCRs that had been generated using the MIRA antigen-specificity platform. Breadth was defined as the fraction of unique TCRs that were SARS-CoV-2-associated. Depth was defined as the fraction of total T cells that were SARS-CoV-2-associated. Using the MIRA data, each spike-specific TCR was mapped to the spike region that the TCR reacts to and placed in a CD4 or CD8 class. Log10-transformed breadth and depth values were compared by one-way ANOVA with Sidak's multiple comparisons tests. The source is immuneACCESS, and TCRdb retained only in-frame sequences with V and J called. Part of the clones is not carried over; for the studies checked, unresolved V genes explain less than half of this, and the remainder is unexplained. The V and J calls and clone size come from that table; D and trimming were worked out from the DNA. This sample is represented by 150,000 or so clones; roughly 90% of them were singletons. The top ten clonotypes cover around 1.4% of the sample.

According to the study, the label for this sample's time point signals: baseline before first vaccination. Samples from vaccinated people were obtained from the UK trials COV001 and COV002, which included a single-blind randomized controlled phase 2/3 trial of AZD1222 (ChAdOx1 nCoV-19) in healthy adults. For TCRbeta chain sequencing, PBMC samples from trial participants were taken at day 0 and at day 28 after the second dose. The V gene is TRBV19 and the J gene is TRBJ2-3, and TRBD2 aligns with 11 junction nucleotides. The sequencing used peripheral blood, collected on day 0 of AZD1222 vaccination. The sequence derives from an adult in good health. The nucleotide sequence is TGTGCCAGTAGTATACTCGGGACTAGCGGTTCAGATACGCAGTATTTT. It codes for CASSILGTSGSDTQYF.